These 30 T cell receptor beta chains were all obtained from the same sample, sequenced in a study of monozygotic twins with inflammatory bowel disease. TCRdb reprocessed the 5' RACE reads and keeps a single row for each CDR3 protein, giving no DNA. The sample holds about 450,000 distinct CDR3 sequences. The sequenced sample was blood. The source of these receptors is a human donor with ulcerative colitis or Crohn's disease, or a healthy co-twin of an affected twin (not recorded which).

V and J are TRBV7-2 and TRBJ1-6. CDR1 is SGHTA, CDR2 FQGNSA, per germline. This CDR3 spans 17 amino acids. CDR3 residues: CASSLSGPSSYNSPLHF.

The rearrangement uses TRBV15 and TRBJ2-1. The CDR3 consists of 16 residues. Germline CDR1 is LNHNV and CDR2 is YYDKDF (reference sequence). The CDR3 sequence: CATSRGSGSPHNEQFF.

The chain couples TRBV7-2 to TRBJ2-2; TCRdb picks TRBD1, but there is no DNA to check that call. There are 16 residues in the CDR3. From germline, CDR1 is SGHTA and CDR2 FQGNSA. The chain's CDR3 is CASTPPGTENTGELFF.

This rearrangement joins TRBV30 to TRBJ2-7; the TRBD2 assignment by TCRdb is unverifiable without DNA. Looked up from germline, CDR1 is GTSNPN and CDR2 is SVGIG (reference sequence). This CDR3 contains 13 residues. The CDR3 loop reads CAGHPSGSYEQYF.

The chain uses TRBV25-1 and TRBJ2-5; TCRdb selects TRBD1, and the lack of DNA leaves this call unchecked. The length of the CDR3 is 18 residues. Germline V gene sequence: CDR1 MGHDK, CDR2 SYGVNS. The CDR3 region is CASSEGTGTGGAKETQYF.

The chain recombines TRBV20-1 with TRBJ1-2. Looked up from germline, CDR1 is DFQATT and CDR2 is SNEGSKA (reference sequence). This CDR3 has 13 amino acids. CDR3 in amino acids: CSAFPTENYGYTF.

This chain joins TRBV6-1 and TRBJ2-4. There are 14 residues in the CDR3. The germline CDR1 and CDR2 sequences are MNHNS and SASEGT. The CDR3 spells CASSEGLAKNIQYF.

The CDR3 is CASIAGVEMNTEAFF. This chain uses TRBV19 with TRBJ1-1; TCRdb's assignment of TRBD1 cannot be checked, as there is no DNA. The CDR3 is 15 amino acids. Germline CDR1 LNHDA, CDR2 SQIVND (reference sequence).

V is TRBV21-1 and J is TRBJ2-1. TRBV21-1 is reported as a pseudogene. This CDR3 comprises 16 residues. The CDR3 sequence is CASSKVTDSSYNEQFF.

V is TRBV5-1 and J is TRBJ2-5; TCRdb's assignment of TRBD1 cannot be checked, as there is no DNA. Per the germline V gene, CDR1 is SGHRS and CDR2 is YFSETQ. The CDR3 loop spans 11 amino acids. The CDR3 region is CASGGEETQYF.

This chain uses TRBV28 with TRBJ2-7; TCRdb selects TRBD2, and the lack of DNA leaves this call unchecked. Per the germline V gene, CDR1 is MDHEN and CDR2 is SYDVKM. This CDR3 is built from 16 residues. CDR3 region: CASSLMGSGATYEQYF.

The chain uses TRBV4-3 and TRBJ2-7. CDR1 LGHNA and CDR2 YSLEER come from the germline V gene. The CDR3 is 15 residues long. The CDR3 is CASSQETWSSYEQYF.

The chain couples TRBV7-2 to TRBJ2-3; TCRdb proposes TRBD2, but this gene call is untestable without DNA. The germline gives CDR1 SGHTA, CDR2 FQGNSA. The CDR3 is made up of 13 amino acids. CDR3 in amino acids: CASTKGVEDTQYF.

The genes are TRBV6-1 and TRBJ2-4. The CDR3 extends over 15 amino acids. CDR1 is MNHNS, CDR2 SASEGT, per germline. The CDR3: CASRPEGLAKNIQYF.

The chain links TRBV20-1 to TRBJ2-3; checking the TCRdb D call of TRBD2 is not possible without DNA. This CDR3 spans 13 amino acids. CDR1 is DFQATT and CDR2 is SNEGSKA in the germline V gene (reference sequence). The CDR3 is CSGVAGQTDTQYF.

The rearrangement uses TRBV4-3 and TRBJ1-1. The CDR3 totals 15 residues. Germline CDR1 is LGHNA and CDR2 is YSLEER. The chain's CDR3 is CASSQDKEMNTEAFF.

The rearrangement joins TRBV3-1 to TRBJ2-5. The CDR3 runs 15 residues. In germline, CDR1 is LGHDT, CDR2 YNNKEL (reference sequence). The CDR3 is CASSQIFSDGETQYF.

The chain employs TRBV7-2 and TRBJ2-1; TCRdb's D gene call, TRBD1, goes unchecked for lack of DNA. CDR1 is SGHTA and CDR2 is FQGNSA in the germline V gene. The CDR3 runs to 16 residues. This chain's CDR3 is CASSLGGRGSYNEQFF.

J is TRBJ2-3 and V is TRBV7-9; as DNA is missing, the TRBD2 call by TCRdb cannot be tested. The germline V gene encodes CDR1 SEHNR and CDR2 FQNEAQ (reference sequence). The CDR3 has 16 amino acids. CDR3: CASSLAPGVGVNTQYF.

The gene calls are TRBV10-2 and TRBJ1-2; there is no DNA to check the TCRdb D call of TRBD1. Per the germline V gene, CDR1 is WSHSY and CDR2 is SAAADI. The CDR3 is 13 residues long. CDR3 in amino acids: CASSVDRVDGYTF.

This chain connects TRBV6-1 to TRBJ2-7; the D call of TRBD1 rests on TCRdb alone, since no DNA is present to check it. The CDR3 has 15 amino acids. CDR1 and CDR2 (germline): MNHNS, SASEGT. CDR3 region: CASSRNRDPSYEQYF.

The chain links TRBV4-1 to TRBJ2-5; with no DNA, the TCRdb D assignment of TRBD1 cannot be verified. The CDR3 extends over 17 amino acids. CDR1 and CDR2 from the germline V gene are MGHRA and YSYEKL. CDR3 in amino acids: CASSQEIGQVLQETQYF.

This chain uses TRBV29-1 with TRBJ2-1; without DNA, the TCRdb call of TRBD1 cannot be checked. This CDR3 is built from 15 residues. Per germline, CDR1 SQVTM and CDR2 ANQGSEA. CDR3 sequence reads: CSVEDQGQGYNEQFF.

The chain links TRBV18 to TRBJ2-1; TCRdb lists TRBD1, though no DNA is available to test this call. This CDR3 contains 14 residues. CDR1 is KGHSH and CDR2 is LQKENI in the germline V gene. The CDR3 loop reads CASSPGTGVHEQFF.

The chain carries TRBV3-1 and TRBJ2-5. The CDR3 runs to 14 residues. Germline V gene data show CDR1 as LGHDT and CDR2 as YNNKEL (reference sequence). The CDR3 here is CASSQEQVLETQYF.

The CDR3 loop is CASSIRGLYNQPQHF. The V and J genes are TRBV19 and TRBJ1-5. The CDR3 contains 15 residues. CDR1 LNHDA and CDR2 SQIVND come from the germline V gene (reference sequence). Full variable domain (remainder filled in from reference TRBV19 and TRBJ1-5): DGGITQSPKYLFRKEGQNVTLSCEQNLNHDAMYWYRQDPGQGLRLIYYSQIVNDFQKGDIAEGYSVSREKKESFPLTVTSAQKNPTAFYLCASSIRGLYNQPQHFGDGTRLSIL.

The gene calls are TRBV15 and TRBJ2-5. The CDR3 is 12 amino acids. Per the germline V gene, CDR1 is LNHNV and CDR2 is YYDKDF (reference sequence). The CDR3 loop reads CATSTSKETQYF.

V and J are TRBV6-1 and TRBJ1-1. The CDR3 length is 11 residues. Per the germline V gene, CDR1 is MNHNS and CDR2 is SASEGT. The CDR3 loop reads CASSIGTEAFF.

The chain carries TRBV9 and TRBJ2-5. Germline values: CDR1 SGDLS, CDR2 YYNGEE. This CDR3 is 15 amino acids long. CDR3 in amino acids: CASSVRLSAQETQYF.

J is TRBJ2-2 and V is TRBV5-1; without DNA, the TCRdb call of TRBD1 cannot be checked. This CDR3 spans 16 amino acids. Per the germline V gene, CDR1 is SGHRS and CDR2 is YFSETQ. CDR3 sequence: CASSLQGLANTGELFF.